Given below is one T cell receptor (beta chain) in context. Its antigen is not identified. This specimen belongs to a study of T cell responses to AZD1222 COVID-19 vaccine. Study results and caveats: Two AZD1222 doses significantly raised spike-specific TCR breadth and depth over controls. Among spike-specific TCRs, nearly half reportedly target unmutated variant regions. Seropositive status at baseline applied to only six AZD1222 recipients.

This CDR3 has 17 residues. Germline CDR1 reads SNHLY; CDR2 reads FYNNEI. V lost 8 bases and J 0 bases, leaving 20 bases between the germline ends. Data came from immunoSEQ multiplex PCR; TCRdb stores just in-frame clones and leaves some out. The table shows around 190,000 clones, with 88% occurring only once. The clonotype originates from an adult in good health. This sequence joins TRBV2 and TRBJ2-4; D may match TRBD1 or TRBD2 (7 bases each). The material sequenced was peripheral blood, taken on day 0 of AZD1222 vaccination. CDR3 in DNA: TGTGCCAGCGGATTGACAGGGACTACTCTAGCCAAAAACATTCAGTACTTC. Amino acids: CASGLTGTTLAKNIQYF. The variable domain in full, with the rest retrieved from reference TRBV2 and TRBJ2-4, is EPEVTQTPSHQVTQMGQEVILRCVPISNHLYFYWYRQILGQKVEFLVSFYNNEISEKSEIFDDQFSVERPDGSNFTLKIRSTKLEDSAMYFCASGLTGTTLAKNIQYFGAGTRLSVL.